These 31 T cell receptor beta chains originate from one sample sequenced in a study of beta chain features in type 1 diabetes. Expressed TCRB transcripts were sequenced because the entire RNA isolate underwent reverse transcription. TCRdb's table, derived via immunoSEQ multiplex PCR, lists solely in-frame clones and lacks some. The data contain 850,000 to 900,000 clones, 15% to 20% of them seen just once; the ten biggest clones take up about 0.02%. Input material: naive CD4+ T cells from blood. The receptors stem from a woman aged 18-29 years in good health.

This clone was seen a few times. This sequence joins TRBV6-5 and TRBJ2-5, with 8 bases matching TRBD2. Germline assignment: CDR1 MNHEY and CDR2 SVGAGI. J lost 5 bases, V lost 6 bases, and 11 bases had no gene match. The CDR3 runs 15 residues. CDR3 in amino acids: CASRRTSRPQETQYF. The DNA of the CDR3 is TGTGCCAGCAGACGGACTAGCAGGCCGCAGGAGACCCAGTACTTC.

This clone was counted between two and nine times. This rearrangement joins TRBV28 to TRBJ2-2; 9 nucleotides line up with TRBD1. The V segment lost 4 bases and the J segment 3 bases; nucleotides outside the gene matches: 3. This CDR3 has 15 residues. Germline CDR1 MDHEN, CDR2 SYDVKM. CDR3 in amino acids: CASSSGQGHTGELFF. The CDR3 nucleotides are TGTGCCAGCAGTTCGGGACAGGGACACACCGGGGAGCTGTTTTTT.

This clone has more than one count but fewer than ten. This chain uses TRBV5-4 with TRBJ2-3; D is uncertain. Germline V gene data show CDR1 as SGHNT and CDR2 as YYREEE (reference sequence). This CDR3 is 15 amino acids long. Trimming took 1 base from V and 2 from J, leaving 11 bases between them. CDR3 in amino acids: CASSLSSQITDTQYF. CDR3 DNA sequence: TGTGCCAGCAGCTTGTCTTCGCAGATCACAGATACGCAGTATTTT.

This clone was observed a single time. V usage is TRBV28 and J usage is TRBJ2-3, with 7 bases identical to TRBD1. V was clipped by 5 bases and J by 4 bases; unmatched bases: 6. Looked up from germline, CDR1 is MDHEN and CDR2 is SYDVKM. This CDR3 contains 14 residues. The CDR3 protein is CASSPTGVADTQYF. The CDR3 bases are TGTGCCAGCAGTCCTACAGGGGTGGCAGATACGCAGTATTTT.

This sequence joins TRBV7-9 and TRBJ2-5; perhaps TRBD2 as D (6 bases). The CDR3 totals 15 residues. Germline assignment: CDR1 SEHNR and CDR2 FQNEAQ (reference sequence). V was cut by 1 base and J by 5 bases, with 14 bases left in between. The CDR3 here is CASSLEGRTVETQYF. The CDR3 DNA is TGTGCCAGCAGCTTAGAAGGGAGGACCGTTGAGACCCAGTACTTC.

This clone was counted a few times. The chain recombines TRBV5-1 with TRBJ2-1; a weak D match, TRBD2 (5 bases). CDR1 and CDR2 from the germline V gene are SGHRS and YFSETQ. With 1 base removed from V and 8 bases from J, the gap between germline ends came to 13 bases. This CDR3 comprises 14 residues. This CDR3 is CASSLLPGIHEQFF. The CDR3 DNA follows: TGCGCCAGCAGCTTGCTGCCGGGGATCCATGAGCAGTTCTTC.

Many counts were recorded for this clone. The chain employs TRBV23-1 and TRBJ2-1; D gene unclear. TRBV23-1 is an ORF, with its function uncertain. The CDR3 length is 12 residues. Trimming removed 2 bases at V and 8 bases at J, with 7 bases between. CDR3 nucleotides: TGCGCCAGCAGTCAACCGTACGATGAGCAGTTCTTC. As protein: CASSQPYDEQFF.

This clone was counted between two and nine times. V and J are TRBV4-2 and TRBJ2-5; TRBD1 aligns across 7 bases. V was pared by 5 bases and J by 5 bases, with 17 bases of the junction left unmatched. The germline V gene encodes CDR1 LGHNA and CDR2 YNFKEQ. CDR3 length: 17 residues. The CDR3 loop reads CASSSQSRDQGDETQYF. CDR3 nucleotides: TGTGCCAGCAGCTCACAAAGCCGGGACCAGGGGGATGAGACCCAGTACTTC.

This clone was detected only a few times. J is TRBJ1-1 and V is TRBV28; D unresolved. Germline loops: CDR1 MDHEN, CDR2 SYDVKM. The ends were cut back, 0 bases at V and 1 base at J, with 9 bases in the middle. The CDR3 has 15 residues. DNA of the CDR3: TGTGCCAGCAGTTTATGGGGCGGGGAGAACACTGAAGCTTTCTTT. Its translation is CASSLWGGENTEAFF.

This chain uses TRBV11-2 with TRBJ2-3; no reliable D call. Germline values: CDR1 SGHAT, CDR2 FQNNGV. The CDR3 has 15 amino acids. Trimming took 4 bases from V and 6 from J, leaving 17 bases between them. CDR3 loop: CASSSAMESADTQYF. CDR3 nucleotide sequence: TGTGCCAGCAGCTCCGCGATGGAATCCGCGGATACGCAGTATTTT.

This clone has just a few counts. The V and J genes are TRBV28 and TRBJ2-1; D uncertain. This CDR3 comprises 12 residues. Germline V gene lookup returns CDR1 MDHEN and CDR2 SYDVKM. V lost 10 bases, J lost 4 bases, and 11 bases lay in between. CDR3 amino acids: CATRRIYNEQFF. The CDR3 bases are TGTGCCACCCGACGGATATACAATGAGCAGTTCTTC.

The V call is TRBV11-1, the J call TRBJ1-4, with no clear D. Germline lookup yields CDR1 SGHAT and CDR2 FQDESV (reference sequence). The CDR3 runs 15 residues. Deletions cut 1 base from V and 5 bases from J, with 11 bases between. In DNA, the CDR3 is TGTGCCAGCAGCTTAGGAAATTCGGGAAATGAAAAACTGTTTTTT. Its protein is CASSLGNSGNEKLFF. Full variable domain (rest looked up from reference TRBV11-1 and TRBJ1-4): EAEVAQSPRYKITEKSQAVAFWCDPISGHATLYWYRQILGQGPELLVQFQDESVVDDSQLPKDRFSAERLKGVDSTLKIQPAELGDSAMYLCASSLGNSGNEKLFFGSGTQLSVL.

J is TRBJ2-5 and V is TRBV7-2; no reliable D call. V lost 2 bases to trimming and J lost 6 bases, with 10 bases between them. Germline V CDR1 and CDR2: SGHTA, FQGNSA. The CDR3 extends over 13 amino acids. In nucleotides, the CDR3 is TGTGCCAGCAGCTTAACGCAGGAGCAGACCCAGTACTTC. It codes for CASSLTQEQTQYF.

The chain couples TRBV6-1 to TRBJ1-5, with 10 positions matching TRBD1. Germline values: CDR1 MNHNS, CDR2 SASEGT. V lost 6 bases, J lost 4 bases, and 6 bases stayed unmatched. The CDR3 runs 15 residues. CDR3 sequence reads: CASSETGGRNQPQHF. CDR3 nucleotides: TGTGCCAGCAGCGAGACAGGGGGCCGTAATCAGCCCCAGCATTTT.

This clone was picked up a small number of times. The J gene is TRBJ2-5, the V gene TRBV7-9, with 8 bases identical to TRBD2. The germline CDR1 and CDR2 sequences are SEHNR and FQNEAQ (reference sequence). CDR3 length equals 16 residues. Germline trimming cut 4 bases from V and 5 bases from J; bases unmatched to any gene: 12. This CDR3 is CASSSSRWASGETQYF. The CDR3 DNA reads as TGTGCCAGCAGCTCATCCCGCTGGGCTAGCGGGGAGACCCAGTACTTC.

This clone was picked up a small number of times. The chain carries TRBV27 and TRBJ2-7, with TRBD1 matching over 7 bases. V was clipped by 8 bases and J by 3 bases; unmatched bases: 10. The CDR3 contains 14 residues. The V gene's germline CDR1 is MNHEY and CDR2 SMNVEV (reference sequence). Written as DNA, the CDR3 is TGTGCCAGCGCCTACCTCCGGGACAGCTACGAGCAGTACTTC. As protein: CASAYLRDSYEQYF.

This clone has more than one count but fewer than ten. The rearrangement links TRBV2 to TRBJ2-2, with TRBD2 matching over 11 bases. The length of the CDR3 is 17 residues. The V and J ends lost 6 bases and 4 bases, in that order; junction bases with no gene match: 10. The V gene's germline CDR1 is SNHLY and CDR2 FYNNEI. CDR3 amino acids: CASSGTSGHLGTGELFF. Here the CDR3 DNA reads TGTGCCAGCAGCGGGACTAGCGGTCATTTGGGCACCGGGGAGCTGTTTTTT.

In this sample, this clone turned up a few times. For the CDR3, the DNA is TGTGCCAGCAGCACGGGAAGGCGTGGAAACACCATATATTTT. Translating gives CASSTGRRGNTIYF. The chain joins TRBV9 to TRBJ1-3; D not resolved. This CDR3 spans 14 amino acids. V gave up 4 bases and J gave up 3 bases, with 11 bases separating them. Germline CDR1 SGDLS, CDR2 YYNGEE.

V gene TRBV7-6 combines with J gene TRBJ2-5; D call uncertain. The CDR3 runs to 13 residues. CDR1 SGHVS and CDR2 FNYEAQ come from the germline V gene. Between the trimmed V and J ends, which lost 4 bases and 4 bases, there was a span of 10 bases. The chain's CDR3 is CASSSDVRETQYF. CDR3 coding DNA: TGTGCCAGCAGCTCCGATGTGAGAGAGACCCAGTACTTC.

This clone was seen only a few times. The chain joins TRBV27 to TRBJ2-1, with 14 nucleotides matching TRBD2. V lost 10 bases to trimming and J lost 7 bases; unmatched junction nucleotides: 3. Germline CDR1 and CDR2: MNHEY and SMNVEV (reference sequence). The CDR3 runs to 13 residues. The CDR3 DNA reads TGTGCCATCGGACTAGCGGGAGGTAATGAGCAGTTCTTC. It yields the protein CAIGLAGGNEQFF.

This chain uses TRBV5-1 with TRBJ2-5, with D possibly TRBD1 on 6 matching bases. The CDR3 extends over 14 amino acids. Germline loops: CDR1 SGHRS, CDR2 YFSETQ. Deletions cut 0 bases from V and 4 bases from J, with 10 bases between. The DNA of the CDR3 is TGCGCCAGCAGCTTGGCCGTAGGGGGAGAGACCCAGTACTTC. The encoded protein is CASSLAVGGETQYF.

This clone has a handful of counts. The V call is TRBV25-1, the J call TRBJ2-3; tentatively, D is TRBD2 (5 bases). V dropped 1 base and J dropped 2 bases, with 10 bases sitting between them. This CDR3 has 15 residues. Germline CDR1 MGHDK, CDR2 SYGVNS. The CDR3 coding sequence is TGTGCCAGCAGTGAATGGCGGGCTTCCACAGATACGCAGTATTTT. Its protein product is CASSEWRASTDTQYF.

This clone was counted a few times. The chain links TRBV4-3 to TRBJ1-3; no firm D call. The CDR3 consists of 18 residues. Trimming stripped 0 bases from V and 0 bases from J, with 15 bases between. Germline assignment: CDR1 LGHNA and CDR2 YSLEER. In nucleotides, the CDR3 is TGCGCCAGCAGCCAAGATCTCATAATGACAAGCTCTGGAAACACCATATATTTT. Translated, it gives CASSQDLIMTSSGNTIYF.

The V call is TRBV5-1, the J call TRBJ1-4, with a possible D match to TRBD1 (6 bases). This CDR3 comprises 15 residues. The V and J ends lost 1 base and 5 bases respectively, with 12 bases between them. Looked up from germline, CDR1 is SGHRS and CDR2 is YFSETQ. This chain's CDR3 is CASSLNPGQNEKLFF. The CDR3 bases are TGCGCCAGCAGCTTGAACCCGGGACAAAATGAAAAACTGTTTTTT.

This clone has only a few counts. The CDR3 nucleotides are TGCGCCAGCAGCTGGGGACTAGCGGAGACAGATGAGCAGTTCTTC. Protein sequence: CASSWGLAETDEQFF. The J gene is TRBJ2-1, the V gene TRBV5-1; 11 bases match TRBD2. With V trimmed by 3 bases and J by 8 bases, 7 bases remained unmatched. This CDR3 region has 15 residues. The germline V gene has CDR1 SGHRS and CDR2 YFSETQ.

This clone has only a few counts. This chain links TRBV28 with TRBJ2-7; no reliable D call. The V end was cut by 7 bases, the J end by 2 bases, with 12 bases between. CDR3 length: 13 amino acids. Germline CDR1 is MDHEN and CDR2 is SYDVKM. The CDR3 sequence: CASTRRPAYEQYF. CDR3 DNA: TGTGCCAGCACCAGGAGACCGGCCTACGAGCAGTACTTC.

The table lists this clone with a few counts. The chain recombines TRBV7-8 with TRBJ1-1; D uncertain. V was pared by 7 bases and J by 2 bases, with 11 bases between. The CDR3 contains 13 residues. Germline V gene sequence: CDR1 SGHVS, CDR2 FQNEAQ. The CDR3 sequence is CASKKRVNTEAFF. The CDR3 DNA follows: TGTGCCAGCAAAAAACGAGTTAACACTGAAGCTTTCTTT.

This chain uses TRBV28 with TRBJ1-2; no reliable D call. This CDR3 comprises 15 residues. The germline V gene has CDR1 MDHEN and CDR2 SYDVKM. V lost 6 bases and J 1 base, leaving 15 bases between the germline ends. The CDR3 sequence is CASSLGRWNNYGYTF. DNA for the CDR3: TGTGCCAGCAGCCTCGGACGATGGAATAACTATGGCTACACCTTC.

This clone was found a few times. The gene calls are TRBV10-3 and TRBJ2-5; 7 nucleotides align to TRBD1. V lost 10 bases and J lost 8; bases outside the gene matches: 13. The CDR3 consists of 13 residues. Per germline, CDR1 ENHRY and CDR2 SYGVKD. In nucleotides, the CDR3 is TGTGCCACGACAGGGATCGATCAGGGAACCCAGTACTTC. This sequence encodes CATTGIDQGTQYF.

The table lists this clone with a few counts. The chain combines TRBV6-6 with TRBJ1-4; D is undetermined. Germline CDR1 MNHNY, CDR2 SVGAGI (reference sequence). The CDR3 runs 13 residues. V lost 6 bases and J lost 8, with 13 bases in between. CDR3 sequence reads: CASRGDISEKLFF. CDR3 sequence (DNA): TGTGCCAGCAGAGGAGACATTTCCGAAAAACTGTTTTTT.

The chain links TRBV7-2 to TRBJ2-5, with D perhaps assigned TRBD1 or TRBD2 (5 bases each). V shed 1 base and J shed 5 bases, with 14 bases lying between them. The CDR3 length is 15 residues. Germline values: CDR1 SGHTA, CDR2 FQGNSA. The chain's CDR3 is CASSLDLPGTETQYF. As DNA, the CDR3 is TGTGCCAGCAGCTTAGACCTCCCAGGGACGGAGACCCAGTACTTC.